The 8 T cell receptor beta chains presented below share a single source sample, sequenced in a study of T cell responses to AZD1222 COVID-19 vaccine. Sequencing was performed with immunoSEQ multiplex PCR; in TCRdb, only in-frame clones are kept and a portion is missing. The sample records nearly 95,000 clones, around 87% being singletons. The source was peripheral blood, collected 28 days after the second AZD1222 dose. These receptors were taken from an adult who received the AZD1222 COVID-19 vaccine.

The chain couples TRBV20-1 to TRBJ2-4; D remains unclear. V was trimmed by 3 bases and J by 4 bases, leaving 10 bases between them. The CDR3 runs to 13 residues. Per germline, CDR1 DFQATT and CDR2 SNEGSKA (reference sequence). The CDR3 here is CSASPAAKNIQYF. The DNA of the CDR3 is TGCAGTGCTAGTCCGGCAGCGAAAAACATTCAGTACTTC.

Concerning this clone itself: The same CDR3 also results from other DNA sequences found in this sample. V and J are TRBV29-1 and TRBJ2-3; D ambiguous. Germline V gene data show CDR1 as SQVTM and CDR2 as ANQGSEA. CDR3 length: 10 residues. V was pared by 8 bases and J by 2 bases, with 5 bases between. CDR3 nucleotide sequence: TGCAGCACCAACACAGATACGCAGTATTTT. Encoded protein: CSTNTDTQYF.

This clone was picked up one time. The chain recombines TRBV10-3 with TRBJ1-1; D is possibly TRBD1 (6 bases). CDR3 size: 15 residues. Germline V lookup: CDR1 ENHRY, CDR2 SYGVKD. The V gene lost 4 bases and the J gene lost 5 bases, with 17 bases spanning the gap. In DNA, the CDR3 is TGTGCCATCAGTGGCTTGGGGGGGCCCGAGACTGAAGCTTTCTTT. Translation: CAISGLGGPETEAFF.

The CDR3 here is CASSLAFRAQPQHF. Here the CDR3 DNA reads TGTGCCAGCAGCTTAGCCTTTAGGGCTCAGCCCCAGCATTTT. The chain combines TRBV7-8 with TRBJ1-5; no reliable D call. Germline CDR1 and CDR2: SGHVS and FQNEAQ. Trimming took 0 bases from V and 6 from J, leaving 9 bases between them. This CDR3 has 14 amino acids.

The J gene is TRBJ1-3, the V gene TRBV5-1; 7 nucleotides match TRBD1. The CDR3 spans 13 residues. Trimming took 4 bases from V and 4 from J; bases not matched to a gene: 2. Germline CDR1 reads SGHRS; CDR2 reads YFSETQ. In DNA, the CDR3 is TGCGCCAGCAGCGCGGGACAGGGAAACACCATATATTTT. This translates into CASSAGQGNTIYF. The complete variable domain, with remaining parts taken from reference TRBV5-1 and TRBJ1-3, reads KAGVTQTPRYLIKTRGQQVTLSCSPISGHRSVSWYQQTPGQGLQFLFEYFSETQRNKGNFPGRFSGRQFSNSRSEMNVSTLELGDSALYLCASSAGQGNTIYFGEGSWLTVV.

This sequence joins TRBV10-2 and TRBJ2-3; tentatively, D is TRBD1 (6 bases). The ends were cut back, 7 bases at V and 2 bases at J, with 13 bases in the middle. CDR3 size: 14 residues. From germline, CDR1 is WSHSY and CDR2 SAAADI. The CDR3 sequence: CASTWDTHTDTQYF. The CDR3 nucleotides read TGCGCCAGCACCTGGGACACCCACACAGATACGCAGTATTTT.

This chain connects TRBV18 to TRBJ2-3; 12 bases match TRBD2. Germline CDR1 is KGHSH and CDR2 is LQKENI. Trimming cost V 3 bases and J 1 base; bases outside gene matches: 8. CDR3 length: 18 amino acids. The CDR3 sequence: CASSPRTSGIGGTDTQYF. CDR3 coding DNA: TGTGCCAGCTCACCGAGGACTAGCGGGATAGGCGGCACAGATACGCAGTATTTT.

The DNA of the CDR3 is TGCAGTGCTAGGGGACTCAATGGCTACACCTTC. Residues: CSARGLNGYTF. The J gene is TRBJ1-2, the V gene TRBV20-1; D is possibly TRBD1 (5 bases). There are 11 residues in the CDR3. Trimming took 3 bases from V and 6 from J, leaving 8 bases between them. Germline values: CDR1 DFQATT, CDR2 SNEGSKA (reference sequence).